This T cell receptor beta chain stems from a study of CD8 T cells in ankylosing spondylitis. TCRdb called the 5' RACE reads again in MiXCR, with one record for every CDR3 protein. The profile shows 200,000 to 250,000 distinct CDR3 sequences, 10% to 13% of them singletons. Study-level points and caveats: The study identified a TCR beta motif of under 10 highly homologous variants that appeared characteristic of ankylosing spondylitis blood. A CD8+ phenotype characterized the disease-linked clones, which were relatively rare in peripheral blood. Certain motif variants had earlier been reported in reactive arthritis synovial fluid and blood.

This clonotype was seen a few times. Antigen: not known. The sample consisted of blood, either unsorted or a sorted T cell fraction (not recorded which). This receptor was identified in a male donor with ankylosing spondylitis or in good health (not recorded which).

The CDR3 loop is CASSLLGGRTDTQYF. The CDR3, as DNA: TGTGCCAGCAGCTTACTCGGGGGGCGGACAGATACGCAGTATTTT. The chain employs TRBV13 and TRBJ2-3, with D maybe TRBD2 (7 bases). The CDR3 totals 15 residues. V gave up 2 bases and J gave up 3 bases, with 12 bases separating them. Germline V gives CDR1 PRHDT, CDR2 FYEKMQ (reference sequence).